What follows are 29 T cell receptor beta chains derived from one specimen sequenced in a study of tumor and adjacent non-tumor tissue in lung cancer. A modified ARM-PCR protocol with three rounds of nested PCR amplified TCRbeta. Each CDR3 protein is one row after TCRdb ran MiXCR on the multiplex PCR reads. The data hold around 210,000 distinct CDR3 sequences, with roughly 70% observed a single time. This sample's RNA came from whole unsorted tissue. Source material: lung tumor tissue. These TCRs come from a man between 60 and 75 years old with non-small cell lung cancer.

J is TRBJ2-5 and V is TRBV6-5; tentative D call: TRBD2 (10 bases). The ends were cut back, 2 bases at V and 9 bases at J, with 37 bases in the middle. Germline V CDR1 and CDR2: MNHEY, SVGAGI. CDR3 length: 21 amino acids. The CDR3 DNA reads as TGTGCCAGCAGTTACCCGAGTGGGACAGGGTTGGGACTAGCGAGGGCTGGGGCCCAGTACTTC. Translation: CASSYPSGTGLGLARAGAQYF.

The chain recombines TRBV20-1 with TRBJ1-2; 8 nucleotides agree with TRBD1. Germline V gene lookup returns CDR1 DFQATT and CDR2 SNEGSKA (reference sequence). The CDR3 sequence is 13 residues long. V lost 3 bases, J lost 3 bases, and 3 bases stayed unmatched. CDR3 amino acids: CSASRGQDYGYTF. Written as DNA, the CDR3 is TGCAGTGCTAGCAGGGGACAGGACTATGGCTACACCTTC.

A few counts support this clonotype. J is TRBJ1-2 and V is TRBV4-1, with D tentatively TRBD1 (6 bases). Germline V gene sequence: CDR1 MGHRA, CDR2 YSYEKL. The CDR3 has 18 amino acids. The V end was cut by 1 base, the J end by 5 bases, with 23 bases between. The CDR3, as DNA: TGCGCCAGCAGCCAAGGAGCGATCGGACAGCTACTAACTTATGGCTACACCTTC. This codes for CASSQGAIGQLLTYGYTF.

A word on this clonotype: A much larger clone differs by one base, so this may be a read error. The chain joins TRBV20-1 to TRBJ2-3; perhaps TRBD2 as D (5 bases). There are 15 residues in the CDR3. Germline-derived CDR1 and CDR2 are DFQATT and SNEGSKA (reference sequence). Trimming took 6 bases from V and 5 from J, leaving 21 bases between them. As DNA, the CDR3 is TGCAGTGCCCATGAACCGGGAAGGGATCAAGATACGCAGTATTTT. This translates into CSAHEPGRDQDTQYF.

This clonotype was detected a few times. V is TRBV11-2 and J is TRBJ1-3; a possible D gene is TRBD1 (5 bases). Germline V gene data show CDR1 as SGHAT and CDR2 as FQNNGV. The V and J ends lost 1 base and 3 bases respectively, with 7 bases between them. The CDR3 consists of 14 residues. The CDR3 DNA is TGTGCCAGCAGCTTAGCAGGGTTTGGAAACACCATATATTTT. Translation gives CASSLAGFGNTIYF.

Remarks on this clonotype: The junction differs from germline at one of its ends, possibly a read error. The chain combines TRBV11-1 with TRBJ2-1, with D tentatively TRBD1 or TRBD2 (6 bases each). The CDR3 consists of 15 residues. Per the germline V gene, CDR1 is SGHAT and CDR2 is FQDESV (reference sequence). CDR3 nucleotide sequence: TGTGCTAGCACCGTTAGGAGGGGGGTGGGGAATGAGCAGTTCTTC. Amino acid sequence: CASTVRRGVGNEQFF.

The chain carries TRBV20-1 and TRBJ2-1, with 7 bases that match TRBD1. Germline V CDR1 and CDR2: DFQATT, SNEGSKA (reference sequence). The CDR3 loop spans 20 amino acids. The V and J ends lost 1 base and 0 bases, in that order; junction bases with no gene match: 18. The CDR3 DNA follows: TGCAGTGCTAGAGGGTCGCGACAGGGTACTACCAAAAGCTCCTACAATGAGCAGTTCTTC. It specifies CSARGSRQGTTKSSYNEQFF.

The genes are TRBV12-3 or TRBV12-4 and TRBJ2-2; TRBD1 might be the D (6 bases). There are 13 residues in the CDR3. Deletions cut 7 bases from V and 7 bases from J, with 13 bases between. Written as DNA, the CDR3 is TGTGCCAGCAACAGGGCAAGGATCGGGGAGCTGTTTTTT. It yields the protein CASNRARIGELFF.

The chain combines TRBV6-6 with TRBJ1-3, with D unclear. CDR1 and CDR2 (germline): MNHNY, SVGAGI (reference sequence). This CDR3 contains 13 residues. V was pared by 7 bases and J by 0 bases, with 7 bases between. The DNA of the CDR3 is TGTGCCAGCACCCAAATCTCTGGAAACACCATATATTTT. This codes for CASTQISGNTIYF.

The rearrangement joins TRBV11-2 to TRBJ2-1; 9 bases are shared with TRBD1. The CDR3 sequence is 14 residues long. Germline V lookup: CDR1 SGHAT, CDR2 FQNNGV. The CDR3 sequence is CTTSLGTGNNEQFF. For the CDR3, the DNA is TGTACTACCAGCTTAGGGACAGGGAACAATGAGCAGTTCTTC. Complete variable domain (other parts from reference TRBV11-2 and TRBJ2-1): EAGVAQSPRYKIIEKRQSVAFWCNPISGHATLYWYQQILGQGPKLLIQFQNNGVVDDSQLPKDRFSAERLKGVDSTLKIQPAKLEDSAVYLCTTSLGTGNNEQFFGPGTRLTVL.

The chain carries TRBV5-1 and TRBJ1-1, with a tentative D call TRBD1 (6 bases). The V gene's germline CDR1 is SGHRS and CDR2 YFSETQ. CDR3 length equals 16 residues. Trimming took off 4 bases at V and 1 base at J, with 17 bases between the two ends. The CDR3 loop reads CASSTLQGRGNTEAFF. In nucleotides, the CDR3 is TGCGCCAGCAGCACCTTACAGGGCCGGGGGAACACTGAAGCTTTCTTT.

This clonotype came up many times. The CDR3 nucleotides are TGTGCCAGCAGCTTACTCGCGGGGGGGTACACAGATACGCAGTATTTT. It specifies CASSLLAGGYTDTQYF. This sequence joins TRBV11-3 and TRBJ2-3; TRBD2 aligns across 9 bases. Per germline, CDR1 SGHNT and CDR2 YENEEA. This CDR3 region has 16 residues. V trimming: 2 bases; J trimming: 2 bases; junction bases outside the gene matches: 5.

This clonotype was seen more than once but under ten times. The DNA of the CDR3 is TGTGCCAGCAGGATCGACCCGTACAATGAGCAGTTCTTC. Protein product: CASRIDPYNEQFF. The chain employs TRBV12-3 or TRBV12-4 and TRBJ2-1; D remains ambiguous. The germline V and J ends were trimmed by 6 bases and 4 bases, with 10 bases remaining between them. The CDR3 length is 13 residues.

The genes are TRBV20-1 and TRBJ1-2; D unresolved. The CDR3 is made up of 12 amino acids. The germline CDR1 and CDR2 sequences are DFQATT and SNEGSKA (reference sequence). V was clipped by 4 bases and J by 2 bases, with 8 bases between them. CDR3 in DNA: TGCAGTGCTACAGTACTCAACTATGGCTACACCTTC. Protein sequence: CSATVLNYGYTF.

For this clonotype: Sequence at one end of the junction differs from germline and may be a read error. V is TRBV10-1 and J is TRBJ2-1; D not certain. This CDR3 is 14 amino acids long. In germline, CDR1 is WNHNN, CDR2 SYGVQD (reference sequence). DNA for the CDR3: TGCGCCAGCAGTGAAGGCTGGGGTTACAATGGGCAGTTCTTC. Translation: CASSEGWGYNGQFF.

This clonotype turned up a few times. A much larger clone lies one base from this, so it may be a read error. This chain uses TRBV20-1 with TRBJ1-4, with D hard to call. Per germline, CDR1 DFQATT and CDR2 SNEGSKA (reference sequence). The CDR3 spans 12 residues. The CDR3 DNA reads TGCAGTGTTAGAGATCGGTTTGAAAAACTGTTTTTT. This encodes CSVRDRFEKLFF.

The CDR3 region is CSATSSGTAIYNEQFF. Written as DNA, the CDR3 is TGCAGTGCTACTTCAAGCGGGACAGCAATTTACAATGAGCAGTTCTTC. This sequence joins TRBV20-1 and TRBJ2-1; either TRBD1 or TRBD2 may supply D (7 bases each). With 4 bases removed from V and 4 bases from J, the gap between germline ends came to 20 bases. The V gene's germline CDR1 is DFQATT and CDR2 SNEGSKA (reference sequence). The CDR3 spans 16 residues.

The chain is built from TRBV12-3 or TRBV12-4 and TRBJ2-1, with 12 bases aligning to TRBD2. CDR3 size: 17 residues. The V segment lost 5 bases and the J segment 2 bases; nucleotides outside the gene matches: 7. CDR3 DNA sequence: TGTGCCAGCAGTCTGACTAGCGGGGGCCGGGCCTACAATGAGCAGTTCTTC. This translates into CASSLTSGGRAYNEQFF.

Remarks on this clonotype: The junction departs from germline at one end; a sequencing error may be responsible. The CDR3 protein is CASNLYGGAFNEQFF. CDR3 in DNA: TGTGCCAGCAACTTATACGGAGGGGCCTTCAATGAGCAGTTCTTC. The V call is TRBV11-3, the J call TRBJ2-1, with D perhaps matching TRBD2 (6 bases). The CDR3 has 15 amino acids. CDR1 SGHNT and CDR2 YENEEA come from the germline V gene. The full variable domain, its missing parts supplied by reference TRBV11-3 and TRBJ2-1, is EAGVVQSPRYKIIEKKQPVAFWCNPISGHNTLYWYLQNLGQGPELLIRYENEEAVDDSQLPKDRFSAERLKGVDSTLKIQPAELGDSAVYLCASNLYGGAFNEQFFGPGTRLTVL.

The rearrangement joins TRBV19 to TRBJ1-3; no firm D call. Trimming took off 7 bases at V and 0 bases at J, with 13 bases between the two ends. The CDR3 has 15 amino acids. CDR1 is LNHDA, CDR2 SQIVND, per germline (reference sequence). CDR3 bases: TGTGCCAGTAAGGAAGTTTCAAGCTCTGGAAACACCATATATTTT. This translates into CASKEVSSSGNTIYF.

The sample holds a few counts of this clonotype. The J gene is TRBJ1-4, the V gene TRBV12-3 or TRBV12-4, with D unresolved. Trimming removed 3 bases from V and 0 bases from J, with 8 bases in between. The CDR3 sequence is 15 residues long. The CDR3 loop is CASSLEEATNEKLFF. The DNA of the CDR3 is TGTGCCAGCAGTTTGGAGGAGGCAACTAATGAAAAACTGTTTTTT.

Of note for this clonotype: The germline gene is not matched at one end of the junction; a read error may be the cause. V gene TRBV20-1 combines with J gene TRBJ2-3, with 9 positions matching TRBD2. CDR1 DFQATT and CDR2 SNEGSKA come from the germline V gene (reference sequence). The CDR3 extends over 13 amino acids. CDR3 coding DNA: TGCGGTGCTGGACTAGCGAGCACAGATACGCAGTATTTT. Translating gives CGAGLASTDTQYF.

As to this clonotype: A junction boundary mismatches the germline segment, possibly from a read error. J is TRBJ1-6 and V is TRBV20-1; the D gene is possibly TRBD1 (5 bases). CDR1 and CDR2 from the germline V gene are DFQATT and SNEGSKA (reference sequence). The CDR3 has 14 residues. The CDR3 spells CGARGDLGNSPLHF. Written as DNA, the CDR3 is TGCGGTGCTAGAGGGGACCTAGGGAATTCTCCCCTCCACTTT.

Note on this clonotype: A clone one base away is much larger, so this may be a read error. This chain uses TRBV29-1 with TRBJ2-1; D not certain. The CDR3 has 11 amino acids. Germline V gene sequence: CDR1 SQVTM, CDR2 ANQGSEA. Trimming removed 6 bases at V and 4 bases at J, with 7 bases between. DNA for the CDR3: TGCAGCGTCATCAGGTACAATGAGCAGTTCTTC. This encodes CSVIRYNEQFF.

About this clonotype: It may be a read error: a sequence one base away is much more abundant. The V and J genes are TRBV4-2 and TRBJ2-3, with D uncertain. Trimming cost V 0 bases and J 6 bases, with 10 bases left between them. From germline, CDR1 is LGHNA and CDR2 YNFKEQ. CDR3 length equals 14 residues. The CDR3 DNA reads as TGTGCCAGCAGCCAAGAGTTAGGCTGGGATACGCAGTATTTT. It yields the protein CASSQELGWDTQYF.

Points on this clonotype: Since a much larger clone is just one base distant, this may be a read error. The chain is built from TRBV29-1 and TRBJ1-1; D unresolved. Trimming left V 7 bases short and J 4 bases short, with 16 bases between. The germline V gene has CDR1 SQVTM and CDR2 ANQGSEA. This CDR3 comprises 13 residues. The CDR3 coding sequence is TGCAGCGCGACGACATGGGTTGGCACTGAAGCTTTCTTT. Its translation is CSATTWVGTEAFF.

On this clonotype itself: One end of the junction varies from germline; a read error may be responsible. The DNA of the CDR3 is TGTGCCAGCAGTCCCAGGGTCGGGAACACCTGGGAGCTGCTTTTT. As protein: CASSPRVGNTWELLF. The chain joins TRBV6-1 to TRBJ2-2, with D tentatively TRBD1 or TRBD2 (5 bases each). Per germline, CDR1 MNHNS and CDR2 SASEGT. The CDR3 spans 15 residues.

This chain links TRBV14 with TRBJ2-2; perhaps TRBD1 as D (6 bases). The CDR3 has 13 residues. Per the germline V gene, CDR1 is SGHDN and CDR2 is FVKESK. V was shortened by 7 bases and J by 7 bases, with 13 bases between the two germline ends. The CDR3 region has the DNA TGTGCCAGCAACTGGACAGCCGTCGGGGAGCTGTTTTTT. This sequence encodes CASNWTAVGELFF.

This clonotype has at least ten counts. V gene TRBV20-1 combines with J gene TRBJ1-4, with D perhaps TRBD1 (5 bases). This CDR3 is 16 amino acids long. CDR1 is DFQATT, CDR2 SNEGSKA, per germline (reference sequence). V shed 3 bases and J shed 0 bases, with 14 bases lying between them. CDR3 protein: CSASRTYRTTNEKLFF. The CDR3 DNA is TGCAGTGCTAGCCGTACATACAGGACAACTAATGAAAAACTGTTTTTT.